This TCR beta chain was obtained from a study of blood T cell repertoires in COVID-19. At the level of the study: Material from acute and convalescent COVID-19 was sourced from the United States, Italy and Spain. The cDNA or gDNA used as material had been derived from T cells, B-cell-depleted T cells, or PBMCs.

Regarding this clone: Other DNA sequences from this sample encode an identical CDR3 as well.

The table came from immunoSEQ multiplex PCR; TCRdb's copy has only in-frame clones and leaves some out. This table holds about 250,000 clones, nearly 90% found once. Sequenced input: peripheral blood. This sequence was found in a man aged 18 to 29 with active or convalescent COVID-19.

CDR3 bases: TGTGCCAGCAGCCTGGGACAGGGAAGCAATCAGCCCCAGCATTTT. Translation gives CASSLGQGSNQPQHF. The rearrangement joins TRBV7-2 to TRBJ1-5; 9 bases align to TRBD1. CDR3 length: 15 amino acids. The trim removed 5 bases at V and 1 base at J, leaving 3 bases unmatched. In germline, CDR1 is SGHTA, CDR2 FQGNSA.